This record covers a single T cell receptor (beta chain). Its antigen target is currently unknown. Per-base quality was not reported, and no clone a single base away is much larger than it. The cohort consisted of approximately 670 healthy bone marrow donors. At the time of sampling, all cohort members were nominally healthy, though unrecorded immune exposures were likely present. The donor tested CMV seronegative and was one of the 352 seronegative cohort members. A peripheral blood sample was collected from each donor, and TCR beta sequencing was performed on peripheral blood mononuclear cells. The Qiagen DNeasy Blood Extraction Kit was used to extract genomic DNA from the blood cell samples. These data originate in a study of cytomegalovirus exposure and HLA in healthy donors (dated by TCRdb to about 2017). About the study as a whole: An earlier analysis of approximately 640 of the donors reported more than 250 Gb of sequence data and 117 million unique TCR beta sequences from 150 million to 200 million T cells. An early release covering roughly 640 HLA-typed donors comprised about 310 gigabases of sequencing data and roughly 85 million unique TCR sequences. Among the roughly 370 genotyped donors, about 83% belonged to the genetic ancestry cluster associated with self-reported Caucasian donors. The aim of the study was to test whether cataloging public T cell receptors could identify signatures of past pathogen exposure. Using immunosequencing, the study profiled T cell repertoires from about 610 subjects and related those repertoires to cytomegalovirus serostatus. A separate validation cohort of 100 to 150 different subjects was used in addition to the approximately 610-subject first cohort. High-throughput TCR immunosequencing, statistical association of individual TCRs with disease status, and machine learning were combined to predict cytomegalovirus infection status. A later analysis re-analyzed previously published TCR beta repertoires from 666 donors and added high-resolution HLA genotyping to study TCR occurrence patterns. In the later analysis, no new phenotypic data were used to find candidate immune exposures; instead, reliance was placed on TCR beta sequences and their occurrence across donors. To decide whether each TCR beta V gene segment behaved as functional or pseudogenic, an earlier analysis of some 580 of the donors relied on high-throughput TCR beta sequencing. Donor age, sex, ethnicity and CMV serostatus were collected together with the repertoire data. In a later genetic analysis, genome-wide SNP genotypes for about 65% of the roughly 700 donors were used, and that subset was treated as a discovery cohort. Every discovery cohort repertoire had been produced on one sequencing platform. HLA typing included class I and class II loci at four-digit resolution. The number of donors typed differed by locus, with roughly 620-630 for A, B, C, DRB1 and DQB1, more than 500 for DQA1, some 570 for DPA1, and some 470 for DPB1. Several DR-DQ haplotypes were handled as single units for association and clustering, since linkage in the cohort was strong. Across approximately 400 genotyped donors of the cohort, an average of about 200,000 unique TCR beta nucleotide sequences per donor were sequenced, and approximately 19% of those sequences were non-productive.

The library was produced with the immunoSEQ multiplex PCR assay. The multiplex PCR relied on a mix of 60 forward primers for TCR Vbeta segments and 13 reverse primers for TCR Jbeta segments. Amplification of the CDR3 region of rearranged TCR beta genes was performed with a multiplex PCR assay on genomic DNA. The amplified TCR beta libraries were sequenced on the Illumina HiSeq System as 87-base-pair reads. From the authors' description of their analysis: A later analysis tallied 75 million to 95 million unique TCR beta chains across the roughly 610 repertoires, and approximately 12 million of those chains were shared by two or more donors. To remove PCR and sequencing errors, raw reads were error-corrected and collapsed into unique sequences using a nearest-neighbor algorithm that merged closely related sequences. V, D and J gene segments were assigned by aligning CDR3 sequences to IMGT reference sequences. Each retained sequence needed at least a six-nucleotide match to both a V gene segment and a J gene segment. Rearrangements were called productive when the CDR3 lacked stop codons and stayed in frame with V and J; all others were non-productive. CDR3 was defined according to IMGT convention as the region running from the second conserved V-encoded cysteine to the conserved J-encoded phenylalanine. In an earlier analysis of more than 550 of the donors, sequences lacking an unambiguous match to a single V gene segment were excluded. In an earlier analysis of 587 of the donors, V segments were called functional above 56.7% productive rearrangements and were called segregating when the between-donor standard deviation exceeded 5%. A statistical classification framework was built for diagnosing cytomegalovirus status from the catalog of TCR beta chain sequences. In a later analysis, TCR nucleotide sequences were compared against IMGT/GENE-DB human TR gene sequences so that V and J genes could be assigned. Using the TCRdist pipeline, a later analysis assigned CDR3 sequences along with most-parsimonious VDJ recombination scenarios. In a later analysis, each TCR beta chain was defined by its CDR3 amino acid sequence together with its V-gene family, and reads lacking a unique V-gene family were excluded. As a way to deal with suspected cross-contamination and a sequencing artifact, a later analysis dropped 450 to 600 nucleotide sequences that were highly shared and had low generation probability. A later analysis calculated a clonal expansion index for each public chain from normalized within-repertoire ranks of inferred template counts. In a later analysis, generation probabilities were computed with a VDJ recombination model fitted to out-of-frame rearrangements, and the resulting probabilities were checked against IGoR. A later analysis scored TCR-TCR, TCR-HLA and TCR-CMV co-occurrence with hypergeometric tests, applying a repertoire-size bias correction to TCR pairs. False discovery rates were estimated in a later analysis by permuting HLA or CMV assignments 20 times. In a later analysis, co-occurring TCRs were grouped using DBSCAN, with TCRdist sequence similarity added in when clustering inside HLA-allele-positive subsets. For co-occurrence clustering, repertoires with fewer than 30,000 or more than 120,000 public chains were excluded, along with four to six repertoires with anomalous nucleotide sharing. TCRdb obtained this table from immuneACCESS and retained in-frame rearrangements with V and J assigned. These tables miss some clones; where compared with another copy, unresolved V genes account for less than half of the shortfall, and the remainder is unexplained. Clone size and V and J calls were adopted from that table, with D and trimming inferred from the DNA. Recorded for this sample are 90,000 to 100,000 clones; over 60% of them occurred a single time. The leading ten clones occupy 7.7% of the sample.

The junction shows trimming of 7 bases on V and 3 bases on J, and the gene matches do not reach 8 bases of it. Inclusive of the bounding cysteine and phenylalanine, the CDR3 is 13 residues long. Only CDR3 DNA is held: 39 bases, read in frame from base 1. CDR1 is given as SQVTM and CDR2 as ANQGSEA, both from the germline V gene. Overall study results and their limits: Linkage disequilibrium might explain the correlated functional status among segregating V segments, but an unknown experimental factor could not be excluded. Presence/absence analyses assumed roughly uniform sequencing depth across donors, an assumption that may not hold. A further reported finding was that TCR beta sequences accurately predicted the HLA-A and HLA-B alleles for most subjects in the first cohort. Immune exposure information for the cohort was limited to CMV serostatus. A later analysis associated 16,951 TCR beta sequences with specific HLA alleles at a false discovery rate of 0.05. Compared with the roughly 670-donor mean, donors in an Asian-associated ancestry cluster had fewer N-insertions in productive TCRs, according to a later genetic analysis. A total of some 180 TCR beta chains were listed by the study as associated with cytomegalovirus. A cluster of highly shared sequence variants was judged likely to be a technical artifact of the sequencing pipeline. In a later analysis, TCR association rates were found to vary across HLA loci, with the most associated TCRs seen for DRB1 alleles and the fewest for HLA-C alleles. V-gene and J-gene trimming of TCR beta chains was associated with a missense DCLRE1C variant in a later genetic analysis, and the association was replicated in an independent cohort. Across donors, most TCR sequences were observed very rarely, whereas some public TCRs were present in many individuals. Cytomegalovirus status was reported to be diagnosed by the classifier with high specificity and sensitivity in both the original and validation cohorts. A few of the identified cytomegalovirus-associated TCR beta chains were confirmed in vitro to be specific for cytomegalovirus antigens. This cohort had only TCR beta chains sequenced, and the lack of alpha or paired-chain data limited which features could be detected. A later analysis found that most CMV-associated TCR beta chains appeared HLA-restricted, with HLA associations seemingly driven largely by CMV exposure. When HLA alleles, especially DR and DQ, strongly co-occurred, TCR associations were difficult to assign to individual alleles. The earlier analysis of nearly 600 of the donors excluded 15 to 20 rarely observed V segments, including chromosome 9 orphons, because counts were too low. In a later analysis, HLA-associated TCR beta chains showed more clonal expansion and lower generation probabilities than non-associated chains that were equally common. According to the authors, the approach could potentially be generalized to other disease states and immunological phenotypes. In an earlier analysis of approximately 590 of the donors, most TCR beta V segments appeared in productive rearrangements about 87% or about 30% of the time, broadly matching IMGT annotations. The 87-base-pair reads could not distinguish some IMGT-functional V segments, including TRBV6-2 and TRBV6-3, so those segments were excluded. Because some donors lacked HLA typing at each locus, the association tests relied only on the typed subset. In a later analysis, several top co-occurrence clusters were reported to appear linked to parvovirus B19, influenza, CMV and Epstein-Barr virus.

Source material: PBMCs. The sequence came from a female donor in good health and CMV-seronegative. In this chain, TRBV29-1 is recombined with TRBJ1-1; 7 central bases correspond to TRBD1. At the DNA level, the sequence is TGCAGCGCTTCACAGGGGCGGGACACTGAAGCTTTCTTT. This is translated as CSASQGRDTEAFF.